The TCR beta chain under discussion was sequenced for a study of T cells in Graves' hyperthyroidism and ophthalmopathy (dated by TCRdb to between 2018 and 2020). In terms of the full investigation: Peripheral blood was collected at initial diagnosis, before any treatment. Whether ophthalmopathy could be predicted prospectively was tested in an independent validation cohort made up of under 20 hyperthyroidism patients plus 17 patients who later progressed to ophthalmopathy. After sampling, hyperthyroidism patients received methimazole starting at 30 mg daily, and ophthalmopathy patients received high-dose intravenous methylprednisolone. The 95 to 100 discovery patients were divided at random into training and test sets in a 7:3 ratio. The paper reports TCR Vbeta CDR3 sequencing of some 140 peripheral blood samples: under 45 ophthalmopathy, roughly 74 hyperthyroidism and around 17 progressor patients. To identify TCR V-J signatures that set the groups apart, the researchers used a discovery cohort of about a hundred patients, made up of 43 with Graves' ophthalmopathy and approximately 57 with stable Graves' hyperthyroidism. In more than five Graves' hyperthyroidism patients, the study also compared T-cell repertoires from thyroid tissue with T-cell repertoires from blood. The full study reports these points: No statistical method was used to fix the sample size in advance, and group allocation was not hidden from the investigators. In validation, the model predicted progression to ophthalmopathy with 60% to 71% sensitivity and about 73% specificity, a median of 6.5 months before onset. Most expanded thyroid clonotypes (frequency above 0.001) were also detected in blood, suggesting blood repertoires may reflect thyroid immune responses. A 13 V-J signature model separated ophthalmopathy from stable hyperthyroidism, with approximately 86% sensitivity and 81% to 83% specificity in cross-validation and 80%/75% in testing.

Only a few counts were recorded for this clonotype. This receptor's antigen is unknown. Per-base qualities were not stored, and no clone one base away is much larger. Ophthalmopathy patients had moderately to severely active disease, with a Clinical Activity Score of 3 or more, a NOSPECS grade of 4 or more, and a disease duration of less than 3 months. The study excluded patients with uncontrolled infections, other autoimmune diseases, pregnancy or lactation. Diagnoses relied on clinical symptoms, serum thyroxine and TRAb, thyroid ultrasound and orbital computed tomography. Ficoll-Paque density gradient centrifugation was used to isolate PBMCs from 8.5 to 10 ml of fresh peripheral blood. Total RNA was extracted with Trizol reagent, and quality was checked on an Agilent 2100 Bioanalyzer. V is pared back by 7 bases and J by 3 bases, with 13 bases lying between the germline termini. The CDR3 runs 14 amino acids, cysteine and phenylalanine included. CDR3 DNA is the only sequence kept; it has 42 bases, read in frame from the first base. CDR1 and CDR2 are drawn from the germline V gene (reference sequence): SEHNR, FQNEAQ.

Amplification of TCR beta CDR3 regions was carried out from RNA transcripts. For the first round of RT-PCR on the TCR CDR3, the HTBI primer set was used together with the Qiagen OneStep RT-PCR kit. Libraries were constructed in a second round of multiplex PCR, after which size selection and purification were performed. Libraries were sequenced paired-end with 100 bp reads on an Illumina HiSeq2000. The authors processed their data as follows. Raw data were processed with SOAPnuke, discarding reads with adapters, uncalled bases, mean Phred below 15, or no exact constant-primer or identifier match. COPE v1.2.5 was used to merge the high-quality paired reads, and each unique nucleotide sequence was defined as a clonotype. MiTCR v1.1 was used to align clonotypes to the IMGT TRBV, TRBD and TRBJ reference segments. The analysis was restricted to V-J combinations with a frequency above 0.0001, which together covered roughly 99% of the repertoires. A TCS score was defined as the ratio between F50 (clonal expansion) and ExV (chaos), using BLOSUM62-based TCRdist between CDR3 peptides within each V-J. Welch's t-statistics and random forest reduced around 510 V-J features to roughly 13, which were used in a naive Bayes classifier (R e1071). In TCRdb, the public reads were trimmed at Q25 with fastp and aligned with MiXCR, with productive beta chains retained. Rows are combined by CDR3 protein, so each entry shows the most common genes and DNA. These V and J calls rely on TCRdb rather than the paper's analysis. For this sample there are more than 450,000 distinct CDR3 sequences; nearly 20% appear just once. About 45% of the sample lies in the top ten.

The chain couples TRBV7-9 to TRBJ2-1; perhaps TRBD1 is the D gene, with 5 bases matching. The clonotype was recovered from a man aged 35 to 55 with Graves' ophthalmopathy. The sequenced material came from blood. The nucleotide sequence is TGTGCCAGCATTAGAGGAGACAGCTACAATGAGCAGTTCTTC. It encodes CASIRGDSYNEQFF.